Listed here are 24 T cell receptor beta chains from one sample, sequenced in a study of T-cell reconstitution after alpha-beta-depleted transplantation in children. Construction of the TCRbeta library involved unique molecular identifiers. TCRdb recomputed calls from the PCR reads with MiXCR, one row per CDR3 protein. The top ten hold about 5% of the sample, which has over 400,000 distinct CDR3 sequences, under 15% seen once. Sequencing was performed on PBMCs from the stem cell graft donor, taken from the stem cell graft. The source is a human donor who donated a stem cell graft to a child with combined immunodeficiency.

The rearrangement uses TRBV14 and TRBJ2-7; D is unresolved. Germline assignment: CDR1 SGHDN and CDR2 FVKESK. This CDR3 region has 15 residues. Between the trimmed V and J ends, which lost 1 base and 3 bases, there was a span of 13 bases. This CDR3 reads CASSQGFPPLYEQYF. The CDR3, as DNA: TGTGCCAGCAGCCAAGGGTTCCCACCCCTCTACGAGCAGTACTTC.

This clonotype was counted only a few times. DNA of the CDR3: TGTGCCAGCAGCCCCTCTGCCTACGAGCAGTACTTC. Translated, it gives CASSPSAYEQYF. The rearrangement uses TRBV7-2 and TRBJ2-7; unclear D gene. Trimming pared 5 bases from V and 2 bases from J, leaving 7 bases between. The CDR3 is 12 amino acids. Per germline, CDR1 SGHTA and CDR2 FQGNSA.

This clonotype was detected a few times. The V gene is TRBV7-2, the J gene TRBJ2-1; a weak D match, TRBD2 (5 bases). CDR3 length: 13 amino acids. Per the germline V gene, CDR1 is SGHTA and CDR2 is FQGNSA. Trimming removed 3 bases at V and 8 bases at J, with 11 bases between. The CDR3 sequence: CASSFWEQDEQFF. The CDR3 DNA is TGTGCCAGCAGCTTTTGGGAGCAAGATGAGCAGTTCTTC.

This clonotype appeared a few times. The V call is TRBV7-9, the J call TRBJ2-2; 7 bases line up with TRBD1. After removal of 5 bases from V and 0 bases from J, the junction contained 9 bases not matched to a gene. The CDR3 totals 17 residues. Germline assignment: CDR1 SEHNR and CDR2 FQNEAQ (reference sequence). The CDR3 sequence is CASSQSGTETNTGELFF. CDR3 DNA sequence: TGTGCCAGCAGCCAATCCGGGACAGAGACGAACACCGGGGAGCTGTTTTTT. The complete variable domain, with remaining parts taken from reference TRBV7-9 and TRBJ2-2, reads DTGVSQNPRHKITKRGQNVTFRCDPISEHNRLYWYRQTLGQGPEFLTYFQNEAQLEKSRLLSDRFSAERPKGSFSTLEIQRTEQGDSAMYLCASSQSGTETNTGELFFGEGSRLTVL.

This clonotype was detected a few times. V and J are TRBV20-1 and TRBJ1-6; D gene uncertain. Germline V CDR1 and CDR2: DFQATT, SNEGSKA (reference sequence). Trimming removed 1 base at V and 6 bases at J, with 16 bases between. The CDR3 runs to 16 residues. This CDR3 reads CSARVAAEAPNSPLHF. The CDR3 DNA sequence: TGCAGTGCTAGAGTGGCGGCAGAGGCGCCTAATTCACCCCTCCACTTT.

This clonotype showed up just a few times. V gene TRBV7-2 combines with J gene TRBJ2-3; D gene unclear. The CDR3 extends over 15 amino acids. CDR1 and CDR2 (germline): SGHTA, FQGNSA. Trimming took off 2 bases at V and 2 bases at J, with 11 bases between the two ends. The chain's CDR3 is CASSLSPVLTDTQYF. The CDR3 DNA sequence: TGTGCCAGCAGCTTATCCCCAGTACTCACAGATACGCAGTATTTT.

In regard to this clonotype: This may be a read error: a much more frequent sequence differs by one nucleotide. V usage is TRBV6-1 and J usage is TRBJ2-7, with 11 bases fitting TRBD1. The CDR3 sequence is 13 residues long. V lost 7 bases, J lost 12 bases, and 11 bases stayed unmatched. Germline V gene lookup returns CDR1 MNHNS and CDR2 SASEGT. CDR3 sequence: CASIEVPGQGAYF. The DNA of the CDR3 is TGTGCCAGCATTGAGGTCCCAGGACAGGGGGCGTACTTC.

The chain uses TRBV5-1 and TRBJ2-2; tentatively, D is TRBD1 (5 bases). Trimming pared 4 bases from V and 0 bases from J, leaving 16 bases between. The CDR3 has 17 amino acids. The germline V gene encodes CDR1 SGHRS and CDR2 YFSETQ. The CDR3 sequence is CASSGYRLPTNTGELFF. The DNA of the CDR3 is TGCGCCAGCAGCGGATACAGGCTCCCCACGAACACCGGGGAGCTGTTTTTT.

The gene calls are TRBV6-5 and TRBJ2-7; D possibly matches TRBD1 or TRBD2 (5 bases each). Germline assignment: CDR1 MNHEY and CDR2 SVGAGI. The CDR3 is made up of 16 amino acids. Deletions cut 2 bases from V and 3 bases from J, with 17 bases between. The CDR3 coding sequence is TGTGCCAGCAGTTACCAAAGAGGGGCGGTTGACTACGAGCAGTACTTC. Amino acids: CASSYQRGAVDYEQYF.

This chain uses TRBV7-8 with TRBJ2-3, with 7 bases lining up with TRBD2. Germline lookup yields CDR1 SGHVS and CDR2 FQNEAQ. The CDR3 is made up of 14 amino acids. With 3 bases clipped from V and 4 bases from J, the junction kept 4 bases outside the gene matches. The CDR3: CASSLSTSSDTQYF. CDR3 bases: TGTGCCAGCAGCTTGTCGACTAGCTCAGATACGCAGTATTTT.

This clonotype showed up many times. The chain has TRBV13 and TRBJ2-1; D is possibly TRBD2 (5 bases). Germline CDR1 is PRHDT and CDR2 is FYEKMQ (reference sequence). The V and J ends lost 1 base and 6 bases respectively, with 10 bases between them. The CDR3 loop spans 14 amino acids. The CDR3 here is CASSLEGSVNEQFF. DNA for the CDR3: TGTGCCAGCAGCTTAGAGGGTAGCGTCAATGAGCAGTTCTTC. The full variable domain, rest sourced from reference TRBV13 and TRBJ2-1, is AAGVIQSPRHLIKEKRETATLKCYPIPRHDTVYWYQQGPGQDPQFLISFYEKMQSDKGSIPDRFSAQQFSDYHSELNMSSLELGDSALYFCASSLEGSVNEQFFGPGTRLTVL.

This sequence joins TRBV7-6 and TRBJ2-1; TRBD1 is a possible D gene (5 bases). CDR3 length: 14 residues. V was cut by 1 base and J by 6 bases, with 10 bases left in between. Germline V gene sequence: CDR1 SGHVS, CDR2 FNYEAQ. The CDR3 region has the DNA TGTGCCAGCAGCTTAGGGGGCAGCCGCAATGAGCAGTTCTTC. It is translated as CASSLGGSRNEQFF.

The chain couples TRBV15 to TRBJ2-3; 8 bases line up with TRBD2. V trimming: 4 bases; J trimming: 3 bases; junction bases outside the gene matches: 6. CDR3 size: 15 residues. CDR1 and CDR2 (germline): LNHNV, YYDKDF (reference sequence). As DNA, the CDR3 is TGTGCCACCAGCACGAGAGCGGGGGCGACAGATACGCAGTATTTT. Translation gives CATSTRAGATDTQYF.

This clonotype was observed at least ten times. The rearrangement uses TRBV4-3 and TRBJ2-3, with 7 bases matching TRBD2. The germline V gene has CDR1 LGHNA and CDR2 YSLEER. V lost 4 bases, J lost 5 bases, and 6 bases stayed unmatched. The CDR3 is 14 residues long. CDR3 in amino acids: CASSLAGAVDTQYF. The CDR3 DNA follows: TGCGCCAGCAGCCTGGCGGGAGCAGTAGATACGCAGTATTTT.

This clonotype was recorded at least ten times. In DNA, the CDR3 is TGCGCCAGCAGCCAAGATAGGGACAGCCATCAGTACTTC. The encoded protein is CASSQDRDSHQYF. The chain joins TRBV4-3 to TRBJ2-7, with 7 bases lining up with TRBD1. Germline V CDR1 and CDR2: LGHNA, YSLEER. The trim removed 0 bases at V and 10 bases at J, leaving 6 bases unmatched. The length of the CDR3 is 13 residues.

This clonotype has a count of ten or more. The chain recombines TRBV7-2 with TRBJ2-3; D may be TRBD1 (6 bases). This CDR3 has 15 residues. In germline, CDR1 is SGHTA, CDR2 FQGNSA. The V end lost 5 bases, the J end lost 0 bases, and 12 bases lay between the germline ends. The CDR3 here is CASSIDRLSTDTQYF. The CDR3 DNA reads as TGTGCCAGCAGCATTGACAGGCTAAGCACAGATACGCAGTATTTT.

This clonotype was found many times. The genes are TRBV6-5 and TRBJ1-2; D gene unclear. Trimming took 5 bases from V and 4 from J, leaving 17 bases between them. The CDR3 has 15 residues. From germline, CDR1 is MNHEY and CDR2 SVGAGI. The CDR3 nucleotides are TGTGCCAGCAGTCCCCGGGAGGGTGGTTCCTATGGCTACACCTTC. Protein: CASSPREGGSYGYTF.

This clonotype was seen ten or more times. The chain links TRBV20-1 to TRBJ2-7, with D possibly TRBD1 on 6 matching bases. The CDR3 is made up of 15 amino acids. V lost 1 base and J 1 base, leaving 14 bases between the germline ends. Per germline, CDR1 DFQATT and CDR2 SNEGSKA (reference sequence). The CDR3 here is CSARAPGTSSYEQYF. The CDR3 nucleotides are TGCAGTGCTAGAGCTCCAGGGACATCTTCCTACGAGCAGTACTTC.

This clonotype was recorded a few times. V and J are TRBV29-1 and TRBJ2-3; 8 nucleotides line up with TRBD1. The CDR3 totals 13 residues. CDR1 is SQVTM and CDR2 is ANQGSEA in the germline V gene. V shed 7 bases, J shed 1 base, and the junction held 4 bases outside the gene matches. CDR3 loop: CSALDRGTDTQYF. In DNA, the CDR3 is TGCAGCGCCTTGGACAGGGGCACAGATACGCAGTATTTT.

This clonotype was recorded at least ten times. V usage is TRBV20-1 and J usage is TRBJ2-2; unclear D gene. The ends were cut back, 3 bases at V and 5 bases at J, with 13 bases in the middle. The CDR3 sequence is 14 residues long. CDR1 and CDR2 from the germline V gene are DFQATT and SNEGSKA (reference sequence). The CDR3 spells CSASPGVGTGELFF. The CDR3 coding sequence is TGCAGTGCTAGTCCAGGTGTGGGGACCGGGGAGCTGTTTTTT.

This clonotype was observed many times. The chain recombines TRBV5-1 with TRBJ2-3, with 9 positions matching TRBD2. Germline V gene lookup returns CDR1 SGHRS and CDR2 YFSETQ. CDR3 length equals 17 residues. V was clipped by 0 bases and J by 6 bases; unmatched bases: 11. The DNA for the CDR3 is TGCGCCAGCAGCTTGGTCCCTAGCGGGGAGATAATGGATACGCAGTATTTT. Translation: CASSLVPSGEIMDTQYF.

The sample holds many counts of this clonotype. The gene calls are TRBV9 and TRBJ2-1, with D perhaps TRBD2 (6 bases). Germline CDR1 is SGDLS and CDR2 is YYNGEE. V was trimmed by 0 bases and J by 5 bases, leaving 12 bases between them. The CDR3 contains 15 residues. CDR3 sequence: CASSVGSSANNEQFF. Here the CDR3 DNA reads TGTGCCAGCAGCGTAGGCTCTAGCGCTAACAATGAGCAGTTCTTC.

The V and J genes are TRBV11-2 and TRBJ1-3; 7 bases are a match to TRBD1. J gave up 1 base and V 5 bases, and 5 bases lay outside the gene matches. This CDR3 region has 15 residues. Germline V gives CDR1 SGHAT, CDR2 FQNNGV. CDR3 loop: CASSPRTGSGNTIYF. In DNA, the CDR3 is TGTGCCAGCAGCCCCAGGACAGGATCTGGAAACACCATATATTTT.

This clonotype was counted only a few times. The chain is built from TRBV29-1 and TRBJ1-1; D is uncertain. The CDR3 spans 12 residues. The germline V and J ends were trimmed by 5 bases and 8 bases, with 15 bases remaining between them. Per germline, CDR1 SQVTM and CDR2 ANQGSEA. This CDR3 is CSVKGRRWEAFF. The CDR3 nucleotides are TGCAGCGTTAAAGGTCGACGGTGGGAAGCTTTCTTT.